Below are 17 T cell receptor beta chains sequenced from a single sample in a study of T cells after yellow fever vaccination. TCRdb redid the calling of the 5' RACE reads with MiXCR, one entry per CDR3 protein. The profile shows hundreds of thousands of distinct CDR3 sequences, approximately 12% of them singletons. Sequencing used PBMCs, obtained on the day of the yellow fever booster vaccination. The receptors here all came from a man aged 30 to 45 who received the YFV17D yellow fever vaccine.

This clonotype has a count of ten or more. This chain links TRBV5-1 with TRBJ1-6; tentatively, D is TRBD1 (5 bases). The germline CDR1 and CDR2 sequences are SGHRS and YFSETQ. CDR3 length equals 15 residues. V was cut by 4 bases and J by 9 bases, with 17 bases left in between. The CDR3 DNA follows: TGCGCCAGCAGCCCCCTCGACAGCCAATCTTCACCCCTCCACTTT. The encoded protein is CASSPLDSQSSPLHF.

The table lists this clonotype with a few counts. The chain links TRBV12-5 to TRBJ2-1, with TRBD2 matching 7 bases. The CDR3 has 13 residues. Germline CDR1 LGHNT, CDR2 FRNRAP. V gave up 4 bases and J gave up 11 bases; unmatched junction bases: 8. CDR3 sequence: CASGYDSGTKQFF. DNA for the CDR3: TGTGCTAGTGGTTACGACTCCGGGACTAAGCAGTTCTTC.

This clonotype was picked up a small number of times. V is TRBV4-1 and J is TRBJ2-7, with 9 positions matching TRBD1. Trimming at V came to 1 base and at J to 5 bases, leaving 9 bases not matched to a gene. The CDR3 covers 16 residues. Germline V gives CDR1 MGHRA, CDR2 YSYEKL. The CDR3 spells CASSQVTTGGYDEQYF. Here the CDR3 DNA reads TGCGCCAGCAGCCAAGTGACGACAGGGGGTTACGACGAGCAGTACTTC.

This chain uses TRBV11-2 with TRBJ2-5; TRBD2 is a possible D gene (6 bases). Germline V CDR1 and CDR2: SGHAT, FQNNGV. This CDR3 has 18 residues. V was shortened by 5 bases and J by 5 bases, with 27 bases between the two germline ends. DNA of the CDR3: TGTGCCAGCAGCCAACAGCTTTATGTAGGGGACTCTTCGGAGACCCAGTACTTC. It specifies CASSQQLYVGDSSETQYF.

This clonotype was picked up many times. The chain carries TRBV27 and TRBJ2-7; 10 bases match TRBD2. The CDR3 sequence is 15 residues long. The trim removed 6 bases at V and 2 bases at J, leaving 7 bases unmatched. Germline CDR1 reads MNHEY; CDR2 reads SMNVEV (reference sequence). The DNA for the CDR3 is TGTGCCAGCAGGGGACTAGCGAGAATAACCTACGAGCAGTACTTC. Protein sequence: CASRGLARITYEQYF.

The table lists this clonotype with a few counts. The V call is TRBV6-2 or TRBV6-3, the J call TRBJ2-2; D gene uncertain. The CDR3 has 15 residues. Germline assignment: CDR1 MNHEY and CDR2 SVGEGT. Trimming took 1 base from V and 5 from J, leaving 11 bases between them. The CDR3 protein is CASSYYPSSTGELFF. The CDR3 coding sequence is TGTGCCAGCAGTTACTACCCGTCTAGTACCGGGGAGCTGTTTTTT.

The genes are TRBV6-1 and TRBJ2-7; D is uncertain. V shed 6 bases and J shed 2 bases, with 14 bases lying between them. The length of the CDR3 is 14 residues. Per the germline V gene, CDR1 is MNHNS and CDR2 is SASEGT. CDR3 in DNA: TGTGCCAGCAGCCCCTCCGGGCCTACCTACGAGCAGTACTTC. Amino acids: CASSPSGPTYEQYF.

This chain uses TRBV7-2 with TRBJ2-7, with D uncertain. The germline gives CDR1 SGHTA, CDR2 FQGNSA. The CDR3 is 13 residues long. Between the trimmed V and J ends, which lost 3 bases and 6 bases, there was a span of 12 bases. The CDR3 loop reads CASSLSTVGEQYF. For the CDR3, the DNA is TGTGCCAGCAGCTTGTCGACGGTGGGCGAGCAGTACTTC.

The chain uses TRBV12-3 or TRBV12-4 and TRBJ2-7; D gene ambiguous. CDR3 length: 17 amino acids. The germline V and J ends were trimmed by 3 bases and 4 bases, with 22 bases remaining between them. This chain's CDR3 is CASSLEVRGFSLYEQYF. CDR3 in DNA: TGTGCCAGCAGTTTGGAAGTACGTGGGTTTAGCTTATACGAGCAGTACTTC.

This clonotype turned up a few times. This sequence joins TRBV20-1 and TRBJ1-5; D gene ambiguous. V was pared by 3 bases and J by 2 bases, with 17 bases between. This CDR3 region has 16 residues. Germline CDR1 DFQATT, CDR2 SNEGSKA (reference sequence). In DNA form, the CDR3 reads TGCAGTGCTAGGATTTTAGGACGTCGAGGCAATCAGCCCCAGCATTTT. Its translation is CSARILGRRGNQPQHF.

The chain carries TRBV20-1 and TRBJ1-2; 8 nucleotides align to TRBD1. Unmatched junction bases numbered 12, after V lost 5 bases and J lost 4 bases. The CDR3 runs to 15 residues. Germline V gene sequence: CDR1 DFQATT, CDR2 SNEGSKA (reference sequence). CDR3 sequence (DNA): TGCAGTGCTGAGCCCTTGGGACAGGCAAGCTATGGCTACACCTTC. It translates to CSAEPLGQASYGYTF.

In its sample, this clonotype was seen once. At one end, the junction sequence differs from germline, possibly due to a read error. V is TRBV7-2 and J is TRBJ2-2, with 8 nucleotides matching TRBD2. The germline V gene has CDR1 SGHTA and CDR2 FQGNSA. The CDR3 is 16 amino acids. Here the CDR3 DNA reads TGTGCCAGCACCCTCTGGACTAGCCCCCTCGGTGGGGGGCTGTTTTTT. Translating it yields CASTLWTSPLGGGLFF. The whole variable domain, remainder taken from reference TRBV7-2 and TRBJ2-2, is GAGVSQSPSNKVTEKGKDVELRCDPISGHTALYWYRQSLGQGLEFLIYFQGNSAPDKSGLPSDRFSAERTGGSVSTLTIQRTQQEDSAVYLCASTLWTSPLGGGLFFGEGSRLTVL.

Only a few counts were recorded for this clonotype. The chain has TRBV10-3 and TRBJ1-3; TRBD1 is a possible D gene (6 bases). This CDR3 comprises 15 residues. V was shortened by 6 bases and J by 0 bases, with 12 bases between the two germline ends. Looked up from germline, CDR1 is ENHRY and CDR2 is SYGVKD. The CDR3 loop reads CAIRGRDISGNTIYF. DNA of the CDR3: TGTGCCATCAGGGGCCGGGACATCTCTGGAAACACCATATATTTT.

The chain recombines TRBV23-1 with TRBJ2-3, with TRBD1 matching over 10 bases. TRBV23-1 belongs to the ORF category, with a function that is uncertain. The CDR3 contains 16 residues. Germline trimming cut 7 bases from V and 1 base from J; bases unmatched to any gene: 8. In DNA, the CDR3 is TGCGCCAGCACCATGGGACAGGGGTTCGGCACAGATACGCAGTATTTT. This codes for CASTMGQGFGTDTQYF.

The rearrangement links TRBV29-1 to TRBJ2-7; D gene uncertain. The CDR3 is made up of 13 amino acids. V lost 1 base and J lost 3, with 10 bases in between. Germline V gene sequence: CDR1 SQVTM, CDR2 ANQGSEA. CDR3 DNA: TGCAGCGTTGAAGGGCAGGTGGGCTACGAGCAGTACTTC. It specifies CSVEGQVGYEQYF.

The chain carries TRBV7-2 and TRBJ2-5, with TRBD1 identical over 9 bases. This CDR3 region has 17 residues. V gave up 4 bases and J gave up 3 bases; unmatched junction bases: 12. Per germline, CDR1 SGHTA and CDR2 FQGNSA. The DNA for the CDR3 is TGTGCCAGCAGCTCTTACCCCCTCGGACAGGGGAAAGAGACCCAGTACTTC. Encoded protein: CASSSYPLGQGKETQYF.

The chain carries TRBV9 and TRBJ2-1; D is possibly TRBD2 (5 bases). Trimming removed 2 bases from V and 2 bases from J, with 8 bases in between. Germline values: CDR1 SGDLS, CDR2 YYNGEE. The CDR3 consists of 14 residues. The CDR3 DNA reads TGTGCCAGCAGCGTGAGGGAGCCCTACAATGAGCAGTTCTTC. It translates to CASSVREPYNEQFF. The full variable domain, in which reference TRBV9 and TRBJ2-1 provide the parts outside the CDR3, is DSGVTQTPKHLITATGQRVTLRCSPRSGDLSVYWYQQSLDQGLQFLIQYYNGEERAKGNILERFSAQQFPDLHSELNLSSLELGDSALYFCASSVREPYNEQFFGPGTRLTVL.